In its sample, the clone carrying this T cell receptor beta chain was seen a few times. The antigen is not known. These data belong to a study of post-analysis software for immune sequencing data. Points from the study as a whole: There were a few TRBV segments more frequent in patients than controls, and TRBV5-6, TRBV5-1 and TRBV20-1 were among them.

V lost 5 bases, J lost 8 bases, and 12 bases lay in between. CDR3 size: 12 residues. Unique-molecular-identifier-tagged TCR beta cDNA libraries were used. TCRdb processed the PCR reads anew with MiXCR; each CDR3 protein has one entry. The table includes about 460,000 distinct CDR3 sequences, under 55% detected once. The sequence was collected from a girl between 5 and 17 years old with multiple sclerosis. Sequencing was performed on blood. The chain employs TRBV12-3 or TRBV12-4 and TRBJ1-2; no clear D. CDR3 residues: CASSPSPGGYTF. CDR3 in DNA: TGTGCCAGCAGTCCCAGCCCCGGAGGCTACACCTTC.